This TCR beta chain stems from a study of CD8+CD57+ T cells in acquired aplastic anemia. Across the study: The mean DNA yield obtained from sorted CD4+ and CD8+ cells came to roughly 3.4 ug. Findings and limits, study-wide: Patients and controls shared roughly 31 CD8+ CDR3 sequences, highly expressed in patients.

Genomic DNA, the template, was used for profiling of the TCR beta VDJ and CDR3. From the reads, TCRdb called clonotypes with MiXCR, one entry per CDR3 protein. The repertoire consists of a few hundred thousand distinct CDR3 sequences, with under 55% occurring once and the leading ten covering 15% to 20%. This clonotype occurred many times. Antigen specificity is unknown. After removal of 5 bases from V and 4 bases from J, the junction contained 15 bases not matched to a gene. The CDR3 sequence is 19 residues long. Previously, flow cytometry had revealed CD8+CD57+ cell expansion in the patients chosen for sequencing. At the time of blood sampling, patients had not yet received any therapy.

This sequence originates from a human donor with aplastic anemia. The chain combines TRBV12-3 or TRBV12-4 with TRBJ2-2, with 11 bases matching TRBD1. Sequenced: sorted CD4+, CD8+, or CD8+CD57+ T cells (not recorded which) from PBMCs. CDR3 bases: TGTGCCAGCAGTCCTACGTGGACAGGGGGCCGGGGAATCACCGGGGAGCTGTTTTTT. Translated, it gives CASSPTWTGGRGITGELFF.